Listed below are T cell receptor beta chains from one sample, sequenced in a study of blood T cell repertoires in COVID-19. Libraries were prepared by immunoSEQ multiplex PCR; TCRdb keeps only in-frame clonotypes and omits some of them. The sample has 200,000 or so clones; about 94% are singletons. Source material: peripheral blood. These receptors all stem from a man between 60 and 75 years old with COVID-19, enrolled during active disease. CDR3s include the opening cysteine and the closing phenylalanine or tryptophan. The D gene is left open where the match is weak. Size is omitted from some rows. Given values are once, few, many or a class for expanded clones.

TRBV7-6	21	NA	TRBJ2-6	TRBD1	TGTGCCAGCAGCTTAGCGGTTAGAAGGACAGGGGGCATCTCTGGGGCCAACGTCCTGACTTTC	CASSLAVRRTGGISGANVLTF
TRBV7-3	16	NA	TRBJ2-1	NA	TGTGCCAGCAGCTCCGCCCAACCGGGACAAAGCAATGAGCAGTTCTTC	CASSSAQPGQSNEQFF
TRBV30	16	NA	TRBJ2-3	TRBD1	TGTGCCTGGAGTGCCGGGACAGGGGTAAGAACAGATACGCAGTATTTT	CAWSAGTGVRTDTQYF
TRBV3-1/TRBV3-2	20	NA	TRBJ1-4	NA	TGTGCCAGCAGCCAAGAACCCGGCGGAAAGGGGCAAGCAACTAATGAAAAACTGTTTTTT	CASSQEPGGKGQATNEKLFF
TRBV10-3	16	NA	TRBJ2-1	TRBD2	TGTGCCATCAGTGAGGGAGGGACTAGCGCATACAATGAGCAGTTCTTC	CAISEGGTSAYNEQFF
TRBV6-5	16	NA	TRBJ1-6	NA	TGTGCCAGCAGTTACGAATCGAGCTCCTATAATTCACCCCTCCACTTT	CASSYESSSYNSPLHF
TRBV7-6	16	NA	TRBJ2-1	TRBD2	TGTGCCAGCAGCTCCCGGACTAGCGGGGGTGACAATGAGCAGTTCTTC	CASSSRTSGGDNEQFF
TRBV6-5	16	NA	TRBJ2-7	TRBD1	TGTGCCAGCAGTTACTCGACAGGGAACTATGCCTACGAGCAGTACTTC	CASSYSTGNYAYEQYF
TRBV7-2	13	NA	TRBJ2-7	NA	TGTGCCAGCAGCCGAGGGTTCTTCGGCGAGCAGTACTTC	CASSRGFFGEQYF
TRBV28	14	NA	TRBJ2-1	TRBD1	TGTGCCAGCAGTTCCCCGGACAGGGCCCTCGAGGAGTTCTTC	CASSSPDRALEEFF
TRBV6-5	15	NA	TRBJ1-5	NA	TGTGCCAGCAGACAGGGTCCGTGGGGAAATCAGCCCCAGCATTTT	CASRQGPWGNQPQHF
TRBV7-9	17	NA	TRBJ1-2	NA	TGTGCCAGCAGCGGAACAGATTTGTCTCGCTTGGGTGATGGCTACACCTTC	CASSGTDLSRLGDGYTF
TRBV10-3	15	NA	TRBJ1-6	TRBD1	TGTGCCATCAGTGAAGACGGACAGGGATATTCACCCCTCCACTTT	CAISEDGQGYSPLHF
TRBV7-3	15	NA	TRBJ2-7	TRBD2	TGTGCCAGCAGCTTAAACCGGGGGGGTTTCTACGAGCAGTACTTC	CASSLNRGGFYEQYF
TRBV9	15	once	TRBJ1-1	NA	TGTGCCAGCAGCCCACGGGGGGAGATGAACACTGAAGCTTTCTTT	CASSPRGEMNTEAFF
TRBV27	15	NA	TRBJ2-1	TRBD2	TGTGCCAGCAGTCTGTCTAGCGGGGGATCCGTGAGGCAGTTCTTC	CASSLSSGGSVRQFF
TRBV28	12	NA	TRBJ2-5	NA	TGTGCCAGCCAGGTCCCAGCGGGGACCCAGTACTTC	CASQVPAGTQYF
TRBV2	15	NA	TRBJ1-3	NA	TGTGCCAGCAGTGAAGGGGGGGAGGCTGGAAACACCATATATTTT	CASSEGGEAGNTIYF
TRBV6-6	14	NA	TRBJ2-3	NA	TGTGCCAGCAGCAATAGACTACCCACAGATACGCAGTATTTT	CASSNRLPTDTQYF
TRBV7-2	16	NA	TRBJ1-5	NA	TGTGCCAGCAGCTCGGGTTCGGGGGAGACGGGTCAGCCCCAGCATTTT	CASSSGSGETGQPQHF
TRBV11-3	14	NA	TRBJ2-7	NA	TGTGCCAGCAGCTTTCTGGCAGTGCCCTACGAGCAGTACTTC	CASSFLAVPYEQYF
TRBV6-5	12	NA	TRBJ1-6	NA	TGTGCCAGCAGAGTTGACAGCTCACCCCTCCACTTT	CASRVDSSPLHF
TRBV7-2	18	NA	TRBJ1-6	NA	TGTGCCAGCAGCTTAGGTCAGACACAGCCCTTCTATAATTCACCCCTCCACTTT	CASSLGQTQPFYNSPLHF
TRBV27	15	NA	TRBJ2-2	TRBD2	TGTGCCAGCTCCGTAGCGGGAGCCAGCACCGGGGAGCTGTTTTTT	CASSVAGASTGELFF
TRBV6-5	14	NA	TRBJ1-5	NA	TGTGCCAGCACAGCGGGGAACCCCAATCAGCCCCAGCATTTT	CASTAGNPNQPQHF
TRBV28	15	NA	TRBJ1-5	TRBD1	TGTGCCAGCAGTTCGGAGGGACAGGGCCGACAGCCCCAGCATTTT	CASSSEGQGRQPQHF
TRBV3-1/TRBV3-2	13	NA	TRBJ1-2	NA	TGTGCCAGCAGCCAAGTGGGAGACCGAGGCTACACCTTC	CASSQVGDRGYTF
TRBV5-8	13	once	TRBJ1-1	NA	TGTGCCAGCAGCCGGACATACGCCACTGAAGCTTTCTTT	CASSRTYATEAFF
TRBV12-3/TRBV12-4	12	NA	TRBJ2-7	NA	TGTGCCAGCAGTTATCCTACCTCCGAGCAGTACTTC	CASSYPTSEQYF
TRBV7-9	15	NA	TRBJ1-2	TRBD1	TGTGCCAGCAGCTTAATGGACAGGGTAGGGTATGGCTACACCTTC	CASSLMDRVGYGYTF